Following are 29 T cell receptor beta chains from one sample sequenced in a study of blood T cell repertoires in COVID-19. Data came from immunoSEQ multiplex PCR; TCRdb stores just in-frame clones and leaves some out. The sample holds 200,000 to 250,000 clones, 85% to 90% seen once. The sample was peripheral blood. Every receptor here comes from a woman aged 65 to 85 with active or convalescent COVID-19.

The chain has TRBV4-1 and TRBJ2-1, with D possibly matching TRBD1 (6 bases). Germline V CDR1 and CDR2: MGHRA, YSYEKL. This CDR3 is 20 amino acids long. Trimming pared 2 bases from V and 1 base from J, leaving 24 bases between. The CDR3 spells CASSQSGGLPRGGSYNEQFF. The CDR3 nucleotides are TGCGCCAGCAGCCAAAGTGGGGGCCTCCCTCGGGGCGGGTCCTACAATGAGCAGTTCTTC.

The J gene is TRBJ1-1, the V gene TRBV7-8; D possibly corresponds to TRBD1 (5 bases). CDR1 and CDR2 (germline): SGHVS, FQNEAQ. There are 11 residues in the CDR3. V lost 7 bases and J lost 13, with 16 bases in between. The CDR3 DNA reads as TGTGCCAGCACCCTCGGGGCGGAGGGTTTCTTT. Translation gives CASTLGAEGFF.

The rearrangement uses TRBV3-1 (or the pseudogene TRBV3-2) and TRBJ2-2; D remains ambiguous. In germline, CDR1 is LGHDT, CDR2 YNNKEL (reference sequence). This CDR3 has 12 amino acids. Trimming pared 4 bases from V and 7 bases from J, leaving 7 bases between. The CDR3 sequence: CASSRFSGELFF. The DNA of the CDR3 is TGTGCCAGCAGCCGCTTTAGCGGGGAGCTGTTTTTT.

The chain employs TRBV6-5 and TRBJ1-2, with no clear D. The length of the CDR3 is 11 residues. CDR1 is MNHEY, CDR2 SVGAGI, per germline. The germline V and J ends were trimmed by 6 bases and 6 bases, with 8 bases remaining between them. DNA of the CDR3: TGTGCCAGCAGACGGTTGGATGGCTACACCTTC. Its translation: CASRRLDGYTF.

V is TRBV5-6 and J is TRBJ2-2; D is uncertain. The germline V and J ends were trimmed by 2 bases and 3 bases, with 8 bases remaining between them. Germline CDR1 SGHDT, CDR2 YYEEEE. The CDR3 has 14 amino acids. The CDR3 loop is CASSLVSYTGELFF. DNA of the CDR3: TGTGCCAGCAGCTTAGTCAGTTACACCGGGGAGCTGTTTTTT.

This sequence joins TRBV25-1 and TRBJ1-1; weak D call: TRBD1 (6 bases). Trimming took off 2 bases at V and 10 bases at J, with 14 bases between the two ends. The CDR3 is made up of 13 amino acids. The germline V gene encodes CDR1 MGHDK and CDR2 SYGVNS. The CDR3 here is CASSELTPRGAFF. In DNA, the CDR3 is TGTGCCAGCAGTGAACTTACCCCCAGGGGAGCTTTCTTT.

This sequence joins TRBV5-6 and TRBJ2-2; TRBD1 matches at 10 bases. CDR3 length: 16 amino acids. Per the germline V gene, CDR1 is SGHDT and CDR2 is YYEEEE. V dropped 3 bases and J dropped 7; count of bases not matched to a gene: 9. The CDR3 reads CASSYPRTGGIGELFF. For the CDR3, the DNA is TGTGCCAGCAGCTACCCTCGGACAGGGGGGATCGGGGAGCTGTTTTTT.

The CDR3 loop reads CASGNFGQSQETQYF. The CDR3 coding sequence is TGTGCCAGCGGAAATTTCGGACAGTCCCAAGAGACCCAGTACTTC. This sequence joins TRBV6-5 and TRBJ2-5, with D possibly being TRBD1 (6 bases). Trimming shortened V by 8 bases and J by 1 base, and 17 bases separated the two germline ends. From germline, CDR1 is MNHEY and CDR2 SVGAGI. The CDR3 contains 15 residues.

The V and J genes are TRBV27 and TRBJ2-7; 7 nucleotides match TRBD1. This CDR3 contains 15 residues. Germline lookup yields CDR1 MNHEY and CDR2 SMNVEV (reference sequence). V was pared by 3 bases and J by 6 bases, with 11 bases of the junction left unmatched. The CDR3 loop reads CASSFETGLVREQYF. CDR3 coding DNA: TGTGCCAGCAGTTTCGAGACAGGGTTAGTGCGCGAGCAGTACTTC.

The V call is TRBV19, the J call TRBJ1-1, with 7 bases fitting TRBD1. This CDR3 comprises 16 residues. Germline CDR1 is LNHDA and CDR2 is SQIVND (reference sequence). Trimming at V came to 6 bases and at J to 1 base, leaving 11 bases not matched to a gene. CDR3 region: CASSWPSGQENTEAFF. The CDR3 DNA reads as TGTGCCAGTAGCTGGCCCTCCGGACAGGAGAACACTGAAGCTTTCTTT.

The chain employs TRBV7-9 and TRBJ1-2, with TRBD1 identical over 8 bases. Germline CDR1 SEHNR, CDR2 FQNEAQ (reference sequence). CDR3 length equals 13 residues. V shed 5 bases and J 6 bases; nucleotides not matched to a gene: 5. In DNA, the CDR3 is TGTGCCAGCAGCGACCTGACAGGGGATGGCTACACCTTC. This translates into CASSDLTGDGYTF. Supplemented by reference TRBV7-9 and TRBJ1-2, the full variable domain reads DTGVSQNPRHKITKRGQNVTFRCDPISEHNRLYWYRQTLGQGPEFLTYFQNEAQLEKSRLLSDRFSAERPKGSFSTLEIQRTEQGDSAMYLCASSDLTGDGYTFGSGTRLTVV.

The rearrangement links TRBV29-1 to TRBJ1-1; D not resolved. The V end was cut by 2 bases, the J end by 1 base, with 8 bases between. The germline CDR1 and CDR2 sequences are SQVTM and ANQGSEA. The CDR3 has 13 residues. The CDR3 protein is CSVEMRSNTEAFF. In DNA, the CDR3 is TGCAGCGTTGAAATGAGGTCGAACACTGAAGCTTTCTTT.

The chain carries TRBV5-1 and TRBJ1-1, with a possible D match to TRBD1 (6 bases). Trimming stripped 3 bases from V and 0 bases from J, with 15 bases between. The CDR3 sequence is 16 residues long. Per the germline V gene, CDR1 is SGHRS and CDR2 is YFSETQ. The DNA for the CDR3 is TGCGCCAGCAGCTCATACAGGGTATCCATGAACACTGAAGCTTTCTTT. As protein: CASSSYRVSMNTEAFF. The whole variable domain, remainder taken from reference TRBV5-1 and TRBJ1-1, is KAGVTQTPRYLIKTRGQQVTLSCSPISGHRSVSWYQQTPGQGLQFLFEYFSETQRNKGNFPGRFSGRQFSNSRSEMNVSTLELGDSALYLCASSSYRVSMNTEAFFGQGTRLTVV.

The chain couples TRBV2 to TRBJ1-6; D possibly corresponds to TRBD1 (6 bases). The germline V gene encodes CDR1 SNHLY and CDR2 FYNNEI. CDR3 length: 15 residues. Deletions cut 1 base from V and 7 bases from J, with 11 bases between. In nucleotides, the CDR3 is TGTGCCAGCAGTGAAGACGGCAGGGGAAATTCACCCCTCCACTTT. Residues: CASSEDGRGNSPLHF.

Written as DNA, the CDR3 is TGCGCCAGCAGCCAAAGTATCGCGGGAACAGCACTTGGCTATGGCTACACCTTC. Its protein product is CASSQSIAGTALGYGYTF. This chain joins TRBV4-3 and TRBJ1-2; D ambiguous. The V end lost 2 bases, the J end lost 4 bases, and 23 bases lay between the germline ends. This CDR3 is built from 18 residues. Germline loops: CDR1 LGHNA, CDR2 YSLEER.

This clone is a singleton in its sample. This chain links TRBV5-4 with TRBJ1-6; perhaps TRBD1 as D (5 bases). The V end was cut by 3 bases, the J end by 7 bases, with 11 bases between. Germline CDR1 SGHNT, CDR2 YYREEE (reference sequence). The CDR3 spans 14 residues. CDR3 protein: CASSYRKGNSPLHF. Written as DNA, the CDR3 is TGTGCCAGCAGCTATAGGAAGGGGAATTCACCCCTCCACTTT.

This chain joins TRBV10-3 and TRBJ2-7; D not certain. This CDR3 contains 14 residues. V was pared by 4 bases and J by 2 bases, with 12 bases between. Germline assignment: CDR1 ENHRY and CDR2 SYGVKD. The CDR3 loop is CAISGGTSTYEQYF. DNA of the CDR3: TGTGCCATCAGTGGAGGTACGAGCACCTACGAGCAGTACTTC.

The chain recombines TRBV2 with TRBJ1-2; TRBD1 aligns across 7 bases. The CDR3 has 15 amino acids. CDR1 and CDR2 from the germline V gene are SNHLY and FYNNEI. J lost 5 bases, V lost 1 base, and 7 bases had no gene match. This CDR3 reads CASSEGEGGLYGYTF. The CDR3, as DNA: TGTGCCAGCAGTGAAGGAGAAGGGGGCTTATATGGCTACACCTTC.

Of note for this clone: Other nucleotide sequences in the sample specify the same CDR3. J is TRBJ2-5 and V is TRBV4-3; 10 positions match TRBD2. The germline V gene encodes CDR1 LGHNA and CDR2 YSLEER. V trimming: 4 bases; J trimming: 1 base; junction bases outside the gene matches: 3. This CDR3 has 15 residues. CDR3 sequence reads: CASSLSGGPQETQYF. The CDR3 nucleotides read TGCGCCAGCAGCCTTAGCGGGGGGCCCCAAGAGACCCAGTACTTC.

The genes are TRBV7-6 and TRBJ1-1, with D perhaps matching TRBD1 (6 bases). This CDR3 contains 15 residues. V lost 4 bases and J 9 bases, leaving 21 bases between the germline ends. Germline CDR1 SGHVS, CDR2 FNYEAQ. The CDR3 loop reads CASSSALGGRFQAFF. CDR3 sequence (DNA): TGTGCCAGCAGCTCCGCCCTCGGGGGGCGCTTCCAAGCTTTCTTT.

The V call is TRBV3-1 (or the pseudogene TRBV3-2), the J call TRBJ2-3; perhaps TRBD1 as D (6 bases). V dropped 6 bases and J dropped 2 bases, with 15 bases sitting between them. Germline V gives CDR1 LGHDT, CDR2 YNNKEL (reference sequence). The CDR3 runs 15 residues. CDR3 in DNA: TGTGCCAGCAGTGGAGGACAGTGGTTCACAGATACGCAGTATTTT. The encoded protein is CASSGGQWFTDTQYF.

This chain connects TRBV21-1 to TRBJ1-2; the table's TRBD1 call for D was not verified on the DNA. TRBV21-1 is marked as a pseudogene. The CDR3 is 15 residues long. The CDR3 nucleotides read TGTGCCAGCAGCACCTCGGGACAGGGAAACTATGGCTACACCTTC. This sequence encodes CASSTSGQGNYGYTF.

The chain joins TRBV28 to TRBJ1-5; no definite D call. Germline CDR1 MDHEN, CDR2 SYDVKM. The V gene lost 2 bases and the J gene lost 9 bases, with 11 bases spanning the gap. CDR3 length equals 13 residues. CDR3 in DNA: TGTGCCAGCAGTTTAGTTCAGGAGGGGCCCCAGCATTTT. It yields the protein CASSLVQEGPQHF.

The chain uses TRBV9 and TRBJ2-5; the D gene is possibly TRBD2 (6 bases). The CDR3 spans 14 residues. CDR1 and CDR2 (germline): SGDLS, YYNGEE. Deletions cut 2 bases from V and 4 bases from J, with 12 bases between. CDR3 protein: CASSVSGSAETQYF. The CDR3 bases are TGTGCCAGCAGCGTTAGCGGCTCGGCAGAGACCCAGTACTTC.

This chain links TRBV10-3 with TRBJ1-1; D gene ambiguous. Germline V CDR1 and CDR2: ENHRY, SYGVKD. CDR3 length: 11 residues. With 2 bases removed from V and 9 bases from J, the gap between germline ends came to 7 bases. CDR3 sequence reads: CAISEQFQAFF. Here the CDR3 DNA reads TGTGCCATCAGTGAGCAATTTCAAGCTTTCTTT.

V and J are TRBV2 and TRBJ1-5, with D tentatively TRBD1 (6 bases). Germline V gene sequence: CDR1 SNHLY, CDR2 FYNNEI. This CDR3 is 15 amino acids long. V was cut by 1 base and J by 4 bases, with 11 bases left in between. This chain's CDR3 is CASSEGYRENQPQHF. The CDR3 region has the DNA TGTGCCAGCAGTGAAGGGTACAGGGAGAATCAGCCCCAGCATTTT. The whole variable domain, filled in from reference TRBV2 and TRBJ1-5, reads EPEVTQTPSHQVTQMGQEVILRCVPISNHLYFYWYRQILGQKVEFLVSFYNNEISEKSEIFDDQFSVERPDGSNFTLKIRSTKLEDSAMYFCASSEGYRENQPQHFGDGTRLSIL.

This clone was seen a handful of times. J is TRBJ1-3 and V is TRBV7-2; D perhaps matches TRBD1 (6 bases). CDR1 is SGHTA, CDR2 FQGNSA, per germline. V shed 5 bases and J shed 7 bases, with 9 bases lying between them. The CDR3 loop spans 12 amino acids. Written as DNA, the CDR3 is TGTGCCAGCAGCCTGAGGGGGAACACCATATATTTT. Encoded protein: CASSLRGNTIYF.

The chain employs TRBV11-2 and TRBJ1-4; no clear D gene. CDR3 length: 14 amino acids. With 5 bases removed from V and 8 bases from J, the gap between germline ends came to 15 bases. Germline V lookup: CDR1 SGHAT, CDR2 FQNNGV. The CDR3 reads CASSRARGGEKLFF. The CDR3, as DNA: TGTGCCAGCAGCCGAGCCCGGGGAGGGGAAAAACTGTTTTTT. The full variable domain, its missing parts supplied by reference TRBV11-2 and TRBJ1-4, is EAGVAQSPRYKIIEKRQSVAFWCNPISGHATLYWYQQILGQGPKLLIQFQNNGVVDDSQLPKDRFSAERLKGVDSTLKIQPAKLEDSAVYLCASSRARGGEKLFFGSGTQLSVL.

CDR3 DNA sequence: TGTGCCAGCAGCCAAGAGCGGAGCTCCTACGAGCAGTACTTC. It is translated as CASSQERSSYEQYF. The chain recombines TRBV3-1 (or the pseudogene TRBV3-2) with TRBJ2-7; D call uncertain. In germline, CDR1 is LGHDT, CDR2 YNNKEL (reference sequence). The V end was cut by 0 bases, the J end by 0 bases, with 6 bases between. This CDR3 has 14 amino acids.